This TCR beta chain was recorded in a study of blood T cell repertoires in COVID-19. At the level of the study: Acute-phase and convalescent COVID-19 samples originated in the United States, Italy and Spain. The cDNA or gDNA used as material had been derived from T cells, B-cell-depleted T cells, or PBMCs.

Followed over time, Seattle patients had been enrolled while infection was active. How the authors handled the data: By means of reference gene primer amplification, nucleated cell counts were estimated. The method was immunoSEQ multiplex PCR; TCRdb's version includes in-frame clones alone and lacks a portion of them. V, J and clone size derive from that table, while D and trimming were established from the DNA sequence. Here the sample spans approximately 330,000 clones, approximately 88% being singletons. Material: peripheral blood. The sequence came from a man aged 30 to 45 with COVID-19, enrolled during active disease.

CDR3 bases: TGTGCCAGCAGTGAAGTGACAGGGATCTATGGCTACACCTTC. Its protein is CASSEVTGIYGYTF. This chain links TRBV6-1 with TRBJ1-2, with TRBD1 matching over 7 bases. The germline CDR1 and CDR2 sequences are MNHNS and SASEGT. The CDR3 is 14 residues long. The J segment lost 4 bases and the V segment lost 1 base, leaving 3 bases of the junction unmatched.